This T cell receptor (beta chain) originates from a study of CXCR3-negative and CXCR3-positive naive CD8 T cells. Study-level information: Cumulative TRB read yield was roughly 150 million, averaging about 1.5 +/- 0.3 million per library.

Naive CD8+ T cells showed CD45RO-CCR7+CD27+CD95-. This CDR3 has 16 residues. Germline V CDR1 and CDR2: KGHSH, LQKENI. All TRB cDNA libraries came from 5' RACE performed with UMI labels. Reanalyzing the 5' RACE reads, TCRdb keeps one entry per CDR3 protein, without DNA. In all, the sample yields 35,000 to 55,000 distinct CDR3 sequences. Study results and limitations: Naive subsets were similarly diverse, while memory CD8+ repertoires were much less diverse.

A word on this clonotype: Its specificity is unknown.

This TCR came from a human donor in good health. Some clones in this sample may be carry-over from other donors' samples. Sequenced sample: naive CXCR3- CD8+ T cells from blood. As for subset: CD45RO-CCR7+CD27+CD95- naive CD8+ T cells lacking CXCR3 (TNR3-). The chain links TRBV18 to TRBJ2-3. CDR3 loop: CASSPGEQKSTDTQYF.